This T cell receptor (beta chain) is drawn from a study of T cell repertoires in cytomegalovirus infection. Turning to the study itself: In the study, CMV epitopes included recently identified HLA-C-restricted and well-studied HLA-B-restricted ones. Shared public TCR beta signatures pointed to both CMV infection and a matching HLA type. Study results and limitations: HLA-C-restricted CMV clonotypes gave the most frequent clonotype in two of eight donors. Using cumulative public TCR beta family frequency, the authors identified those who carried CMV together with the relevant HLA.

Each CDR3 protein gets one entry after TCRdb re-called the reads with MiXCR. The table lists roughly 990,000 distinct CDR3 sequences, roughly 30% of them singletons. This clonotype was counted once. Its antigen is undetermined. The CDR3 extends over 13 amino acids. Per germline, CDR1 SGHRS and CDR2 YFSETQ. Trimming pared 10 bases from V and 6 bases from J, leaving 17 bases between. The sample consisted of cultured CD8+ T cells from PBMCs, taken from culture after CMV antigen stimulation. The TCR comes from a human donor in good health (CMV status not recorded). Some clones in this sample may be carry-over from other donors' samples. The genes are TRBV5-1 and TRBJ2-1; TRBD2 is a possible D gene (6 bases). For the CDR3, the DNA is TGCGCCGGGTCGCGGGACTCCGGCAATGAGCAGTTCTTC. Amino acids: CAGSRDSGNEQFF.